What follows are 13 T cell receptor beta chains derived from one specimen sequenced in a study of cytomegalovirus exposure and HLA in healthy donors. It was with 60 Vbeta and 13 Jbeta primers that the PCR ran. TCRdb's table, derived via immunoSEQ multiplex PCR, lists solely in-frame clones and lacks some. The table lists about 65,000 clones, approximately 60% of them singletons. Sequences were obtained from PBMCs. These receptors came from a man younger than 40 in good health and CMV-seronegative.

V gene TRBV2 combines with J gene TRBJ2-5; weak D call: TRBD1 (7 bases). V shed 7 bases and J shed 5 bases, with 26 bases lying between them. This CDR3 spans 17 amino acids. From germline, CDR1 is SNHLY and CDR2 FYNNEI. CDR3 sequence: CASMRGGPAGIGETQYF. CDR3 nucleotide sequence: TGTGCCAGCATGAGAGGGGGCCCTGCGGGGATCGGGGAGACCCAGTACTTC.

In its sample, this clone was seen once. V usage is TRBV6-4 and J usage is TRBJ2-1; 8 bases map to TRBD1. Germline V gene lookup returns CDR1 MRHNA and CDR2 SNTAGT. The V gene end was trimmed by 6 bases and the J gene end by 7 bases; junction bases not matched to a gene: 11. The length of the CDR3 is 15 residues. CDR3 nucleotides: TGTGCCAGCAGCGCTACCAGGGGGCTAGGGAATGAGCAGTTCTTC. Its translation: CASSATRGLGNEQFF.

V gene TRBV27 combines with J gene TRBJ2-1; 9 bases fit TRBD2. The CDR3 contains 14 residues. CDR1 and CDR2 (germline): MNHEY, SMNVEV (reference sequence). With 4 bases clipped from V and 7 bases from J, the junction kept 5 bases outside the gene matches. In nucleotides, the CDR3 is TGTGCCAGCAGTTCCTCAGCGGGGGGAAATGAGCAGTTCTTC. Its protein product is CASSSSAGGNEQFF.

This clone was detected only once. This sequence joins TRBV9 and TRBJ2-5, with 12 bases matching TRBD2. The V gene's germline CDR1 is SGDLS and CDR2 YYNGEE. V shed 4 bases, J shed 2 bases, and the junction held 3 bases outside the gene matches. The CDR3 contains 15 residues. The DNA for the CDR3 is TGTGCCAGCAGCTTTACTAGCGGGGGGCAAGAGACCCAGTACTTC. This gives the protein CASSFTSGGQETQYF.

The V call is TRBV11-3, the J call TRBJ1-2; a weak D match, TRBD1 (5 bases). Trimming stripped 5 bases from V and 4 bases from J, with 11 bases between. Germline-derived CDR1 and CDR2 are SGHNT and YENEEA. The CDR3 extends over 13 amino acids. CDR3 nucleotide sequence: TGTGCCAGCAGCCATGGGGCACGCTATGGCTACACCTTC. Translated, it gives CASSHGARYGYTF.

The chain combines TRBV10-3 with TRBJ1-1; D unclear. CDR3 size: 13 residues. V was trimmed by 1 base and J by 0 bases, leaving 3 bases between them. In germline, CDR1 is ENHRY, CDR2 SYGVKD. The CDR3 DNA reads TGTGCCATCAGTGAGTTATTGAACACTGAAGCTTTCTTT. Translation gives CAISELLNTEAFF.

The V gene is TRBV14, the J gene TRBJ2-7; 12 bases map to TRBD1. The CDR3 runs to 15 residues. Germline V lookup: CDR1 SGHDN, CDR2 FVKESK. With V trimmed by 4 bases and J by 9 bases, 10 bases remained unmatched. CDR3: CASSPPGTGGLWQYF. The DNA of the CDR3 is TGTGCCAGCAGCCCCCCCGGGACAGGGGGCCTATGGCAGTACTTC.

This clone was seen only a few times. This sequence joins TRBV6-1 and TRBJ1-6; 9 nucleotides match TRBD1. In germline, CDR1 is MNHNS, CDR2 SASEGT. Trimming cost V 4 bases and J 9 bases; bases outside gene matches: 7. CDR3 length equals 15 residues. CDR3 in DNA: TGTGCCAGCAGTGGGCTGGGACAGGGTTCTTCACCCCTCCACTTT. Residues: CASSGLGQGSSPLHF.

As to this clone: Other DNA sequences from this sample encode an identical CDR3 as well. This sequence joins TRBV29-1 and TRBJ1-1; a possible D gene is TRBD1 (6 bases). Trimming pared 2 bases from V and 0 bases from J, leaving 13 bases between. The CDR3 sequence is 15 residues long. Germline CDR1 and CDR2: SQVTM and ANQGSEA. In DNA form, the CDR3 reads TGCAGCGTTGAACTGGACAGATACATGAACACTGAAGCTTTCTTT. The encoded protein is CSVELDRYMNTEAFF.

This sequence joins TRBV11-2 and TRBJ2-5, with 8 bases aligning to TRBD2. In germline, CDR1 is SGHAT, CDR2 FQNNGV. The CDR3 has 13 amino acids. With 5 bases clipped from V and 5 bases from J, the junction kept 4 bases outside the gene matches. Here the CDR3 DNA reads TGTGCCAGCAGCGTAGCGGGGATCGAGACCCAGTACTTC. This sequence encodes CASSVAGIETQYF.

The table lists this clone with a few counts. The chain links TRBV28 to TRBJ1-1, with 7 bases matching TRBD1. The V gene end was trimmed by 6 bases and the J gene end by 3 bases; junction bases not matched to a gene: 13. The germline V gene has CDR1 MDHEN and CDR2 SYDVKM. The CDR3 consists of 16 residues. Here the CDR3 reads CASSTYRTGYDTEAFF. CDR3 in DNA: TGTGCCAGCAGCACGTACCGGACAGGCTATGACACTGAAGCTTTCTTT.

This chain connects TRBV13 to TRBJ2-2; the D is unclear. CDR1 and CDR2 from the germline V gene are PRHDT and FYEKMQ (reference sequence). The CDR3 has 14 amino acids. V lost 2 bases and J lost 0, with 4 bases in between. The chain's CDR3 is CASSLQANTGELFF. The DNA for the CDR3 is TGTGCCAGCAGCTTACAGGCGAACACCGGGGAGCTGTTTTTT.

The chain couples TRBV6-6 to TRBJ2-7, with unresolved D. Germline CDR1 is MNHNY and CDR2 is SVGAGI (reference sequence). V was clipped by 2 bases and J by 2 bases, with 4 bases between them. The CDR3 loop spans 12 amino acids. The CDR3 DNA reads as TGTGCCAGCAGTTACGGGCCCTACGAGCAGTACTTC. It is translated as CASSYGPYEQYF.